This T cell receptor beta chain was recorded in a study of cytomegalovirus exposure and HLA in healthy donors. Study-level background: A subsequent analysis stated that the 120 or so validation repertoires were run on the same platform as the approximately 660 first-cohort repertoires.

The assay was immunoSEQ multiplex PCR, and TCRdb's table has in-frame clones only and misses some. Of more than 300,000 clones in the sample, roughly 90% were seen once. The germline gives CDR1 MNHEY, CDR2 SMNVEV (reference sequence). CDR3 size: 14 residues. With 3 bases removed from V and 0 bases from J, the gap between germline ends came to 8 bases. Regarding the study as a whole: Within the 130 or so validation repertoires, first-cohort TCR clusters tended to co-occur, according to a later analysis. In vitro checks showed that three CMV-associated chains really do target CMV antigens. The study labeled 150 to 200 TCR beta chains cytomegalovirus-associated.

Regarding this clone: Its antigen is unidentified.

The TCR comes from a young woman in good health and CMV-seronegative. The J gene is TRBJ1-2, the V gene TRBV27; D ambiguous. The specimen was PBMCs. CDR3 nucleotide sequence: TGTGCCAGCAGTTTCTCCCCAGCTAACTATGGCTACACCTTC. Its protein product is CASSFSPANYGYTF.